This T cell receptor beta chain was found in a study of cytomegalovirus exposure and HLA in healthy donors. Study results and limitations: A later analysis, which compared TCR beta chains of equal frequency, found the HLA-associated ones more clonally expanded. Previous analysis showed most TCR beta V segments were productive about 87% or about 30% of the time. Most of the CMV-associated TCR beta chains (in a later analysis) appeared to be HLA-restricted.

Concerning this clone: Its antigen remains unidentified.

Primers for the PCR totalled 60 Vbeta and 13 Jbeta. Generated by immunoSEQ multiplex PCR, the TCRdb table keeps only in-frame clones and is missing some. The sample consists of approximately 170,000 clones, roughly four fifths of them appearing once. V was pared by 6 bases and J by 2 bases, with 6 bases of the junction left unmatched. There are 14 residues in the CDR3. Germline CDR1 and CDR2: MNHNY and SVGAGI (reference sequence). Sequences were obtained from PBMCs. V gene TRBV6-6 combines with J gene TRBJ2-7; TRBD1 matches 8 bases. The TCR originated in a man in his forties or fifties in good health and CMV-seronegative. As DNA, the CDR3 is TGTGCCAGCAGAACGACAGGGGTCGCCTACGAGCAGTACGTC. Protein product: CASRTTGVAYEQYV.